What follows is one T cell receptor (beta chain) and its context. Trimming cost V 3 bases and J 5 bases, with 14 bases left between them. This CDR3 has 14 amino acids. From germline, CDR1 is DFQATT and CDR2 SNEGSKA (reference sequence). These data come from a study of naive and memory T cell subsets. The treatment was: skin biopsy from PPD injection site in Mantoux-positive individual. Input was roughly 1 to 1000 ng of DNase-treated total RNA without cell sorting. An oligonucleotide containing a UMI was ligated to the 3' end of TCR cDNA. Tuberculin skin test biopsies were taken where PPD was injected in Mantoux-positive people. Reverse transcription of blood and skin TCR RNA was primed at alpha and beta constant regions. MiXCR, applied by TCRdb to the UMI-ligation and nested PCR reads, yields one record per CDR3 protein. The table lists fewer than 20,000 distinct CDR3 sequences, roughly 9% of them singletons, with 6.8% in the top ten.

The chain uses TRBV20-1 and TRBJ1-5; D perhaps matches TRBD1 (6 bases). The clonotype comes from an adult in good health. Specimen: skin, collected from a tuberculin skin test site. CDR3 DNA sequence: TGCAGTGCTAGTGGGAGGGGGACCCATCAGCCCCAGCATTTT. This sequence encodes CSASGRGTHQPQHF.